This TCR beta chain was recovered during a study of beta chain features in type 1 diabetes (dated by TCRdb to about 2018). Regarding the study in general: Patients and healthy donors did not differ in mean age, gender distribution, total cell number or subset yield. A total of around 100 million sorted cells were examined across all samples, and RNA yield correlated strongly with the number of cells per subset. In the study, recently diagnosed type 1 diabetes patients and matched healthy donors were compared on the TCRB repertoires of their sorted circulating CD4+ T cell subsets. Whereas all 30 or so donors provided naive and central memory subsets, regulatory and stem cell-like memory subsets were isolated from just 8 patients and roughly 8 healthy donors.

Each donor gave one peripheral blood draw, averaging around 0.11 L, which was collected into heparinised tubes. A BD FACSAria II and a panel including CD45RO, CCR7, CD25, CD127, CD95 and CD27 were used to sort naive, central memory, regulatory and stem cell-like memory CD4+ T cells. A purity above 95% was achieved for all sorted populations. PBMCs were isolated right away by Lymphoprep density gradient centrifugation and were stained directly, without culture. So that batch effects would be minimized, each experiment stained and sorted samples in pairs, pairing one healthy donor with one patient. At the junction V is shortened by 3 bases and J by 2 bases, with 21 bases in between. CDR1 and CDR2, looked up from the germline V gene (reference sequence), are SEHNR and FQNEAQ. The CDR3 covers 18 residues, taking in both the cysteine and the phenylalanine. The only DNA kept is the CDR3, 54 bases in frame from the first base.

Beyond this particular receptor, the publication reports: Naive, central memory and regulatory TCRB repertoires appeared to be more similar among patients than among healthy donors. PCR might favor shorter templates, but patient and control samples were amplified and corrected together, so any skew would affect both groups equally. A moderate but significant shortening of TCRB CDR3 length was observed in type 1 diabetes patients in all four CD4+ subsets. Because cDNA was sequenced instead of genomic DNA, highly expressing activated cells could be over-represented, though the groups showed no difference in activation or CD3 levels. Only small numbers of individuals were included in the HLA sub-analyses, which left unresolved whether HLA type had any influence on TCRB rearrangement. Patients with type 1 diabetes made fewer insertions and deleted more nucleotides at VDJ recombination sites, implying thymic rearrangement abnormalities.

The entire amount of isolated RNA was reverse transcribed using the High Capacity cDNA Reverse Transcription Kit, so the sequenced TCRB transcripts were expressed ones. Naive, central memory and regulatory T cell samples underwent deep immunoSEQ sequencing, averaging around 3.9 million total reads per sample. After sorted cells were lysed in RLT buffer, RNA was extracted with DNase-treated RNeasy Micro or Mini kits, with the choice depending on cell number. Each cell subset was processed separately to prevent cross-contamination, with patient and healthy donor samples processed together. The immunoSEQ multiplex PCR was used to amplify TCRB sequences from cDNA, generating 87-bp fragments that spanned the CDR3 region. Amplicons were sequenced on the Illumina HiSeq platform. On the authors' methods: PCR bias was computationally corrected using synthetic template baselines, reads within Hamming distance 2 were collapsed, and singletons that could not be merged were discarded. Reads were aligned against IMGT to assign V, D and J genes, CDR3 length and insertions or deletions at six rearrangement sites. Within each subset, clonotype counts were normalized to sorted cell number, after which true diversity and Gini coefficients were computed with the tcR R package. The overlap coefficient, calculated on TCRB nucleotide sequences, was used to measure repertoire sharing. Out-of-frame TCRB sequences from naive cells were analyzed to stand in for the pre-selection repertoire. Drawn from immuneACCESS, this table holds only the in-frame rearrangements with V and J called that TCRdb kept. Clones are partly lost; checked studies trace under half to an unresolved V gene and leave the rest unexplained. For V, J and clone size, that table is used; D and trimming come from the DNA. This sample has some 500,000 clones in its table, and over 9.5% of those were observed once. The ten top clones hold about 0.042% of the sample.

Turning to this clone: This clone's antigen is unknown. Per-base qualities were not stored, and no clone one base away is much larger.

The sequenced sample consisted of naive CD4+ T cells from blood. What the cell subset or site label conveys for this sample: true naive CD4+ T cells. This sequence uses TRBV7-9 and TRBJ2-3; the D gene assignment is ambiguous. This receptor was taken from a woman aged 18-35 years in good health. The sequenced DNA is TGTGCCAGCAGCTTTACCCCGGGCAGGTCAGAATCCACAGATACGCAGTATTTT. This translates into CASSFTPGRSESTDTQYF.